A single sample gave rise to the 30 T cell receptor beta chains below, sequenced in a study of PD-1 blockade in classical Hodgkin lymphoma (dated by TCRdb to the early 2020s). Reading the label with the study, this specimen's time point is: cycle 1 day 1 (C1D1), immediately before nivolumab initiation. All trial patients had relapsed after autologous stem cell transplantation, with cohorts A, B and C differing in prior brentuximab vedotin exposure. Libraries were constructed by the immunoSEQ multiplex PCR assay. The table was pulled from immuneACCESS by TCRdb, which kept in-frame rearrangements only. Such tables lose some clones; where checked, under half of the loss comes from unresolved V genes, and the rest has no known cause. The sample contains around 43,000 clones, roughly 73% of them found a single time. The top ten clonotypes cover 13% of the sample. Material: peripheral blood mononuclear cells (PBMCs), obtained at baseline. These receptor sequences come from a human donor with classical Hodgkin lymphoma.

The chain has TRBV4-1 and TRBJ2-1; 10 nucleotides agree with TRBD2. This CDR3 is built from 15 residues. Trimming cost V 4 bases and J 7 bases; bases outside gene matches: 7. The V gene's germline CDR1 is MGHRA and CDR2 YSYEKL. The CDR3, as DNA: TGCGCCAGCAGCCCCGGACTAGCGGAGGCAAATGAGCAGTTCTTC. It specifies CASSPGLAEANEQFF.

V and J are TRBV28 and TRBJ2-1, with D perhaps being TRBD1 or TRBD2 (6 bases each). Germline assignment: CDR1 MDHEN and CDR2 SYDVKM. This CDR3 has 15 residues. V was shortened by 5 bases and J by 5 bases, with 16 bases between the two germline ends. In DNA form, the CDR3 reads TGTGCCAGCAGTCTACTTGTGGGGGGCGACAATGAGCAGTTCTTC. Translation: CASSLLVGGDNEQFF.

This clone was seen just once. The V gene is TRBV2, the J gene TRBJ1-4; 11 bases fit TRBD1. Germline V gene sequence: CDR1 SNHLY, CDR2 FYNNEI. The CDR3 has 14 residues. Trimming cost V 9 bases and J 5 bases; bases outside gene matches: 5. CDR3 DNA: TGTGCCAGTTTTCGGGACAGGGGGAATGAAAAACTGTTTTTT. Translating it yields CASFRDRGNEKLFF. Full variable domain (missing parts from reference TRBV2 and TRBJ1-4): EPEVTQTPSHQVTQMGQEVILRCVPISNHLYFYWYRQILGQKVEFLVSFYNNEISEKSEIFDDQFSVERPDGSNFTLKIRSTKLEDSAMYFCASFRDRGNEKLFFGSGTQLSVL.

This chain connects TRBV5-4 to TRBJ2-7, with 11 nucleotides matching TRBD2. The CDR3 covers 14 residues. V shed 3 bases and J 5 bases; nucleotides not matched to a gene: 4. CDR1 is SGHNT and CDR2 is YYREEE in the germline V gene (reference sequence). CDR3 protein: CASSYSGGANEQYF. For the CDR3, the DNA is TGTGCCAGCAGCTATAGCGGGGGGGCCAACGAGCAGTACTTC.

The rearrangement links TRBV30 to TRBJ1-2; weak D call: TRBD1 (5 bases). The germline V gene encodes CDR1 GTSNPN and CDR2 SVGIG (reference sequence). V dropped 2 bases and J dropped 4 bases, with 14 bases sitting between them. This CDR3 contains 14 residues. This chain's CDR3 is CAWSIDSRIYGYTF. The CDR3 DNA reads TGTGCCTGGAGTATAGACAGCCGAATCTATGGCTACACCTTC.

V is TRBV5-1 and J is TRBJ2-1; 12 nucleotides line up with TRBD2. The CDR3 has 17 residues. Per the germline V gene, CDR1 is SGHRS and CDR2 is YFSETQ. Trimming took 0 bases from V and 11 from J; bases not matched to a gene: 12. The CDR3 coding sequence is TGCGCCAGCAGCTTGGCCAACACTAGCGGGGGGCGGAAAAAGCAGTTCTTC. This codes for CASSLANTSGGRKKQFF.

The CDR3 DNA is TGTGCCTGGAGTGTAAGGCGGCCACTAGCGGGTGGGGAGACCCAGTACTTC. It is translated as CAWSVRRPLAGGETQYF. The chain employs TRBV30 and TRBJ2-5; 9 nucleotides line up with TRBD2. The CDR3 loop spans 17 amino acids. Germline lookup yields CDR1 GTSNPN and CDR2 SVGIG (reference sequence). The ends lost 0 bases at V and 5 bases at J; junction bases unmatched: 13. The whole variable domain, remainder taken from reference TRBV30 and TRBJ2-5, is SQTIHQWPATLVQPVGSPLSLECTVEGTSNPNLYWYRQAAGRGLQLLFYSVGIGQISSEVPQNLSASRPQDRQFILSSKKLLLSDSGFYLCAWSVRRPLAGGETQYFGPGTRLLVL.

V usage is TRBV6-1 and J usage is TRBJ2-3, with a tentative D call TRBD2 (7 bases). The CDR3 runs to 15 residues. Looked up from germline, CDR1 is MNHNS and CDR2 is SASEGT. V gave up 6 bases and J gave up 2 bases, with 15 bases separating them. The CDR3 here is CASRRRGGATDTQYF. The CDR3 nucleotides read TGTGCCAGCAGAAGAAGGGGGGGGGCCACAGATACGCAGTATTTT.

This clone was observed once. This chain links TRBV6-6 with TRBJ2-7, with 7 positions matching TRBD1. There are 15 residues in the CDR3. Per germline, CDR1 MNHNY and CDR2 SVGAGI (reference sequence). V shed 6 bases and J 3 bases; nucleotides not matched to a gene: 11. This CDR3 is CASRPQGTAFYEQYF. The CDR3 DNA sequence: TGTGCCAGCAGACCACAAGGGACAGCTTTCTACGAGCAGTACTTC.

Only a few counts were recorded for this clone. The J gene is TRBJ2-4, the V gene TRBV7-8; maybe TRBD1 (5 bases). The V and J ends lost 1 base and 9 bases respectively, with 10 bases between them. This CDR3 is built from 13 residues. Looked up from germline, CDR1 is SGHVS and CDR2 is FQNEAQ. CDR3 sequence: CASSLGRAAIQYF. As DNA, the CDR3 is TGTGCCAGCAGCTTAGGCAGGGCGGCCATTCAGTACTTC.

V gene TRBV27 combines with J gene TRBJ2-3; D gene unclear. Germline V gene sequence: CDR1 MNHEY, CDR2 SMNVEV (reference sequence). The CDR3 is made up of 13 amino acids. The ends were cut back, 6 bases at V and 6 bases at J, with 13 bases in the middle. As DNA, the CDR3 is TGTGCCAGCAGCTTCTTAGGCCCTGATACGCAGTATTTT. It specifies CASSFLGPDTQYF.

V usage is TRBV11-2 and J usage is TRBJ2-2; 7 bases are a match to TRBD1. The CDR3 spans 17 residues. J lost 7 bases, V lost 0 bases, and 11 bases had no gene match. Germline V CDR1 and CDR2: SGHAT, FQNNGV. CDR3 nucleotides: TGTGCCAGCAGCTTAGATCTCGAGAGGGGGCGCGGCGGGGAGCTGTTTTTT. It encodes CASSLDLERGRGGELFF.

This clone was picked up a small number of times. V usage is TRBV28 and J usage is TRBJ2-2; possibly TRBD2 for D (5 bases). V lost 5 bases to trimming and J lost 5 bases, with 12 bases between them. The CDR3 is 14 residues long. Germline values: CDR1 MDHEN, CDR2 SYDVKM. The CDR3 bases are TGTGCCAGCAGTGCTACGGGATTTACCGGGGAGCTGTTTTTT. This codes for CASSATGFTGELFF.

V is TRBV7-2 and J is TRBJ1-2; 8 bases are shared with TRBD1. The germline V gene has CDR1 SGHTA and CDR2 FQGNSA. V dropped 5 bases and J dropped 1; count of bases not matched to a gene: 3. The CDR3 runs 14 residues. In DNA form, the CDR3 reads TGTGCCAGCAGCCTGGGACAGGATAACTATGGCTACACCTTC. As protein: CASSLGQDNYGYTF.

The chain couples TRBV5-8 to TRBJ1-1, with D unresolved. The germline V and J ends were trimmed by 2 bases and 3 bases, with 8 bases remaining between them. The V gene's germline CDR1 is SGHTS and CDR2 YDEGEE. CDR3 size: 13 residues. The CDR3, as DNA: TGTGCCAGCAGCTTAGAAGGCCACACTGAAGCTTTCTTT. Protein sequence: CASSLEGHTEAFF.

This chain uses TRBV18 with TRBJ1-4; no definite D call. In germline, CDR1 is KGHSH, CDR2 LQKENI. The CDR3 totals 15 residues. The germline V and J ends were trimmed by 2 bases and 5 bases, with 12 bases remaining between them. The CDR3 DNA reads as TGTGCCAGCTCACCATATCAAGGACCAAATGAAAAACTGTTTTTT. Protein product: CASSPYQGPNEKLFF.

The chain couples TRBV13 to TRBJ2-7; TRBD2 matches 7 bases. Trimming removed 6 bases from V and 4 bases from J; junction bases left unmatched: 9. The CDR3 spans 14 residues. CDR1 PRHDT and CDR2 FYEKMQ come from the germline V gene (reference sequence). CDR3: CASRPSEREYEQYF. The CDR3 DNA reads TGTGCCAGCAGACCTAGCGAGCGGGAATACGAGCAGTACTTC.

The CDR3 loop is CASSSTEGPDTQYF. The CDR3 DNA reads TGTGCCAGCAGCTCTACCGAGGGTCCAGATACGCAGTATTTT. This sequence joins TRBV11-2 and TRBJ2-3; a possible D gene is TRBD2 (5 bases). V gave up 4 bases and J gave up 4 bases, with 12 bases separating them. This CDR3 has 14 residues. Germline values: CDR1 SGHAT, CDR2 FQNNGV.

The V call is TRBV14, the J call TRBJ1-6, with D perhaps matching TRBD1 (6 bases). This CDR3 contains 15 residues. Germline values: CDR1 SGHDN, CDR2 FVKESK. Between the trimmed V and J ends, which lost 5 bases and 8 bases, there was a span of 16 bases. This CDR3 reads CASSSRGSTDSPLHF. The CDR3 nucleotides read TGTGCCAGCAGCTCCAGGGGCAGTACCGATTCACCCCTCCACTTT.

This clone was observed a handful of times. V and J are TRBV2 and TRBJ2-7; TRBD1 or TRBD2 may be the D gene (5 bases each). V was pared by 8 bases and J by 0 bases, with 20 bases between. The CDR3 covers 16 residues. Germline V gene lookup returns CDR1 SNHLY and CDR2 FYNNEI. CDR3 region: CASETGAAESSYEQYF. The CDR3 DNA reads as TGTGCCAGCGAGACCGGGGCCGCCGAGAGCTCCTACGAGCAGTACTTC.

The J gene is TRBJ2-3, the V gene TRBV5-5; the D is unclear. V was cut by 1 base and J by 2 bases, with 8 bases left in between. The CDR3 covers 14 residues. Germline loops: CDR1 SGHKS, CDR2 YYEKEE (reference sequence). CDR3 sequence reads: CASSLWQNTDTQYF. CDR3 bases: TGTGCCAGCAGCTTGTGGCAGAACACAGATACGCAGTATTTT.

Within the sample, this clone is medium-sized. CDR3 amino acids: CASSGTGRFHGNTIYF. The CDR3 DNA is TGTGCCAGCAGTGGGACAGGAAGGTTTCATGGAAACACCATATATTTT. The chain uses TRBV2 and TRBJ1-3, with TRBD1 matching 7 bases. Trimming took 4 bases from V and 3 from J; bases not matched to a gene: 9. Germline CDR1 is SNHLY and CDR2 is FYNNEI. CDR3 length: 16 residues.

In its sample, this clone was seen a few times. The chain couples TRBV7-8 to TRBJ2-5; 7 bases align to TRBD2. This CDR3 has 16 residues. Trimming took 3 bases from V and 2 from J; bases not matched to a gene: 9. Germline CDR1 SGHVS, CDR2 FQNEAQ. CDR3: CASSFPGGGIQETQYF. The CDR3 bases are TGTGCCAGCAGCTTTCCTGGGGGGGGGATACAAGAGACCCAGTACTTC.

The CDR3: CASSSPGLADPYEQYF. CDR3 DNA sequence: TGTGCCAGCAGCTCTCCGGGACTAGCGGACCCCTACGAGCAGTACTTC. The chain combines TRBV7-9 with TRBJ2-7; TRBD2 matches at 11 bases. Germline CDR1 and CDR2: SEHNR and FQNEAQ (reference sequence). After removal of 4 bases from V and 2 bases from J, the junction contained 7 bases not matched to a gene. CDR3 length: 16 amino acids.

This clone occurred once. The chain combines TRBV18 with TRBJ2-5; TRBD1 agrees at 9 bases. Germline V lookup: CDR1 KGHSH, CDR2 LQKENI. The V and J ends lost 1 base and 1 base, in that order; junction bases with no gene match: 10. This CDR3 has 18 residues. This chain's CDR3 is CASSPRGQGSSPQETQYF. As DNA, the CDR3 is TGTGCCAGCTCACCACGGGGACAGGGCTCATCCCCCCAAGAGACCCAGTACTTC.

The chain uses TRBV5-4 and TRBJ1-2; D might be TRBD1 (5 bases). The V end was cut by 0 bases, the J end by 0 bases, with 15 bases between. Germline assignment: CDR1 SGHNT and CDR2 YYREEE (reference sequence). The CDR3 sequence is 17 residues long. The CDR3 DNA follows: TGTGCCAGCAGCTTGGATTGGGGGGGACCGGCTAACTATGGCTACACCTTC. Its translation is CASSLDWGGPANYGYTF.

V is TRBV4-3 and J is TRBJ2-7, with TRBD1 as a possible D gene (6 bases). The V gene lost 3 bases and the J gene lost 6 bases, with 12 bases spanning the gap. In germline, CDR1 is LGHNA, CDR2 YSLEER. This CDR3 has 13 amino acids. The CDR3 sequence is CASSHKRGSEQYF. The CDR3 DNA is TGCGCCAGCAGCCACAAAAGGGGGAGCGAGCAGTACTTC.

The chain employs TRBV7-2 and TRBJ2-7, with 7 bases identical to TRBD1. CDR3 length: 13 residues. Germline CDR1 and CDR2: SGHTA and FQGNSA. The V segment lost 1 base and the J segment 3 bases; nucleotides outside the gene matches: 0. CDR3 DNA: TGTGCCAGCAGCTTAGGGACAGGCTACGAGCAGTACTTC. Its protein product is CASSLGTGYEQYF.

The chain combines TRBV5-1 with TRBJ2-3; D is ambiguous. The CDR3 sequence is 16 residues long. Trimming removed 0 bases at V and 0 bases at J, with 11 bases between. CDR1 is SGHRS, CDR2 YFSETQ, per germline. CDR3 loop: CASSLVELDSTDTQYF. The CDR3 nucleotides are TGCGCCAGCAGCTTGGTTGAACTGGACAGCACAGATACGCAGTATTTT.

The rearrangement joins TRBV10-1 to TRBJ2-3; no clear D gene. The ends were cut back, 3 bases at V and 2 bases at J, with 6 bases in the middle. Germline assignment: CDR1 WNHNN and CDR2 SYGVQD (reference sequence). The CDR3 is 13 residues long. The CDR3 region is CASSERTTDTQYF. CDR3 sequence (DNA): TGCGCCAGCAGTGAACGGACCACAGATACGCAGTATTTT.